The next 2 T cell receptor beta chains were all read from a single sample in a study of cytomegalovirus exposure and HLA in healthy donors. Profiling relied on immunoSEQ multiplex PCR, and the TCRdb table lists in-frame clones only, not all of them. The data hold about 360,000 clones, with about nine tenths observed a single time. Sequencing input: PBMCs. The receptors come from a woman younger than 35 in good health and CMV-seronegative.

The chain combines TRBV9 with TRBJ1-6; TRBD1 is a possible D gene (6 bases). CDR3 length: 15 residues. Germline CDR1 is SGDLS and CDR2 is YYNGEE. The V and J ends lost 3 bases and 4 bases respectively, with 11 bases between them. CDR3 region: CASSAGQTYNSPLHF. The CDR3, as DNA: TGTGCCAGCAGCGCGGGACAAACTTATAATTCACCCCTCCACTTT.

The J gene is TRBJ2-7, the V gene TRBV5-1; D uncertain. Germline V gene data show CDR1 as SGHRS and CDR2 as YFSETQ. Trimming removed 0 bases from V and 3 bases from J, with 10 bases in between. The CDR3 is 14 amino acids. The CDR3 sequence is CASSLDDFHYEQYF. The CDR3 nucleotides are TGCGCCAGCAGCTTGGATGACTTCCACTACGAGCAGTACTTC. Full variable domain (rest looked up from reference TRBV5-1 and TRBJ2-7): KAGVTQTPRYLIKTRGQQVTLSCSPISGHRSVSWYQQTPGQGLQFLFEYFSETQRNKGNFPGRFSGRQFSNSRSEMNVSTLELGDSALYLCASSLDDFHYEQYFGPGTRLTVT.